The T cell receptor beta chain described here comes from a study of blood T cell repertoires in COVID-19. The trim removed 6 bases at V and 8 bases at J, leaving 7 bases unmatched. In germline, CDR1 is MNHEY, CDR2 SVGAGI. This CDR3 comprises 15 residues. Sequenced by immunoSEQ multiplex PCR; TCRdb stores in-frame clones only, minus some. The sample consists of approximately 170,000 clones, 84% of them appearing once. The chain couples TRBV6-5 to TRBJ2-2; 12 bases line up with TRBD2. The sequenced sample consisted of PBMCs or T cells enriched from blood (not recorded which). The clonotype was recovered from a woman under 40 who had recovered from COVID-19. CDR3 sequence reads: CASRGQTSGGGELFF. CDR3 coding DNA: TGTGCCAGCAGGGGCCAGACTAGCGGGGGAGGGGAGCTGTTTTTT.